The 26 T cell receptor beta chains below all came from one sample that was sequenced in a study of OX40 agonist ivuxolimab in advanced cancers. The repertoire was sequenced with immunoSEQ multiplex PCR; TCRdb's copy has only in-frame clones and lacks some. The data hold tens of thousands of clones, with more than 85% observed a single time. This sample comprised CD4+ or CD8+ T cells sorted from blood, obtained in a trial of the OX40 agonist ivuxolimab. Receptor source: an adult with an advanced solid tumor such as melanoma, head and neck, liver or kidney cancer.

This clone was seen more than once but under ten times. The chain combines TRBV5-6 with TRBJ1-3, with unresolved D. CDR1 and CDR2 (germline): SGHDT, YYEEEE. V lost 5 bases and J 0 bases, leaving 9 bases between the germline ends. There are 14 residues in the CDR3. The CDR3 DNA is TGTGCCAGCAGTAGTCTCCGCTCTGGAAACACCATATATTTT. Translated: CASSSLRSGNTIYF.

This chain uses TRBV11-2 with TRBJ2-3, with 12 positions matching TRBD2. This CDR3 is built from 15 residues. Trimming removed 6 bases from V and 6 bases from J; junction bases left unmatched: 7. CDR1 is SGHAT, CDR2 FQNNGV, per germline. The CDR3 DNA is TGTGCCAGCAGGCCTCTAGCGGGAGGGGGTGATACGCAGTATTTT. It translates to CASRPLAGGGDTQYF.

The chain links TRBV7-3 to TRBJ1-4; TRBD1 agrees at 9 bases. Germline CDR1 reads SGHTA; CDR2 reads FQGTGA. The length of the CDR3 is 15 residues. Losses at the gene ends were 5 bases for V and 5 bases for J; bases not matched to a gene: 6. This chain's CDR3 is CASSRTGTGNEKLFF. CDR3 sequence (DNA): TGTGCCAGCAGCCGTACCGGGACAGGGAATGAAAAACTGTTTTTT.

This rearrangement joins TRBV2 to TRBJ2-6, with D unclear. The CDR3 covers 13 residues. The V and J ends lost 4 bases and 1 base respectively, with 2 bases between them. The V gene's germline CDR1 is SNHLY and CDR2 FYNNEI. DNA of the CDR3: TGTGCCAGCAGTGGATCTGGGGCCAACGTCCTGACTTTC. Protein: CASSGSGANVLTF. The full variable domain, in which reference TRBV2 and TRBJ2-6 provide the parts outside the CDR3, is EPEVTQTPSHQVTQMGQEVILRCVPISNHLYFYWYRQILGQKVEFLVSFYNNEISEKSEIFDDQFSVERPDGSNFTLKIRSTKLEDSAMYFCASSGSGANVLTFGAGSRLTVL.

In DNA, the CDR3 is TGTGCCAGCAGATTTGCTAGCGGGAGTTCCTACAATGAGCAGTTCTTC. Translating gives CASRFASGSSYNEQFF. The chain has TRBV5-6 and TRBJ2-1; TRBD2 aligns across 10 bases. After removal of 5 bases from V and 1 base from J, the junction contained 6 bases not matched to a gene. CDR3 size: 16 residues. Germline CDR1 and CDR2: SGHDT and YYEEEE.

The V and J genes are TRBV28 and TRBJ1-2; no definite D call. The germline gives CDR1 MDHEN, CDR2 SYDVKM. This CDR3 is 15 amino acids long. Trimming removed 5 bases from V and 4 bases from J, with 17 bases in between. CDR3 bases: TGTGCCAGCAGTAAACCTCTTACTCCGATCTATGGCTACACCTTC. Translated: CASSKPLTPIYGYTF.

The rearrangement links TRBV9 to TRBJ2-7; 11 bases are shared with TRBD2. The V gene end was trimmed by 0 bases and the J gene end by 4 bases; junction bases not matched to a gene: 6. Germline CDR1 SGDLS, CDR2 YYNGEE. This CDR3 is 16 amino acids long. The CDR3 sequence: CASSVAGTSGSYEQYF. In nucleotides, the CDR3 is TGTGCCAGCAGCGTAGCAGGGACTAGCGGTTCGTACGAGCAGTACTTC.

The chain carries TRBV5-1 and TRBJ2-1, with D perhaps matching TRBD2 (6 bases). Deletions cut 2 bases from V and 0 bases from J, with 15 bases between. The germline V gene has CDR1 SGHRS and CDR2 YFSETQ. The CDR3 extends over 17 amino acids. CDR3 DNA: TGCGCCAGCAGCTTAGGTAGCGGCCCGAGCTCCTACAATGAGCAGTTCTTC. Protein: CASSLGSGPSSYNEQFF.

CDR3 residues: CASSLNPTSYEQYF. The CDR3 DNA reads as TGTGCCAGCAGCTTAAATCCGACTAGCTACGAGCAGTACTTC. This chain connects TRBV7-3 to TRBJ2-7; D is perhaps TRBD2 (6 bases). V dropped 1 base and J dropped 3 bases, with 10 bases sitting between them. This CDR3 has 14 residues. Germline loops: CDR1 SGHTA, CDR2 FQGTGA.

This chain links TRBV18 with TRBJ1-4; no firm D call. V lost 1 base and J lost 3, with 9 bases in between. Per germline, CDR1 KGHSH and CDR2 LQKENI. The CDR3 consists of 15 residues. This CDR3 is CASSPQGQSNEKLFF. In DNA, the CDR3 is TGTGCCAGCTCACCACAAGGGCAATCTAATGAAAAACTGTTTTTT.

CDR3 protein: CASRPQSHTEAFF. In DNA form, the CDR3 reads TGTGCCAGCAGGCCCCAGAGCCACACTGAAGCTTTCTTT. V usage is TRBV6-1 and J usage is TRBJ1-1, with no clear D. Per germline, CDR1 MNHNS and CDR2 SASEGT. The V end lost 6 bases, the J end lost 3 bases, and 11 bases lay between the germline ends. CDR3 length equals 13 residues.

The V call is TRBV30, the J call TRBJ1-5; 8 nucleotides align to TRBD1. Germline V gene lookup returns CDR1 GTSNPN and CDR2 SVGIG (reference sequence). This CDR3 has 15 amino acids. With 1 base clipped from V and 9 bases from J, the junction kept 11 bases outside the gene matches. CDR3 loop: CAWSATGTGHGPQHF. The CDR3, as DNA: TGTGCCTGGAGTGCTACCGGGACAGGTCATGGGCCCCAGCATTTT.

V usage is TRBV5-8 and J usage is TRBJ2-1; 7 bases map to TRBD2. From germline, CDR1 is SGHTS and CDR2 YDEGEE. V lost 0 bases, J lost 14 bases, and 5 bases stayed unmatched. CDR3 size: 12 residues. The CDR3 DNA sequence: TGTGCCAGCAGCTTGGCAGCGGGGAAGGAGTTCTTC. Encoded protein: CASSLAAGKEFF.

V usage is TRBV6-8 and J usage is TRBJ2-5; weak D call: TRBD2 (6 bases). Germline V gene lookup returns CDR1 MNHGY and CDR2 SAAAGT. Trimming took off 6 bases at V and 2 bases at J, with 22 bases between the two ends. The CDR3 contains 17 residues. CDR3 loop: CASRQTAGQDEQETQYF. As DNA, the CDR3 is TGTGCCAGCAGACAAACGGCGGGGCAGGACGAGCAAGAGACCCAGTACTTC.

J is TRBJ2-2 and V is TRBV5-1, with 8 bases lining up with TRBD1. The germline gives CDR1 SGHRS, CDR2 YFSETQ. The CDR3 is made up of 14 amino acids. The V and J ends lost 7 bases and 3 bases, in that order; junction bases with no gene match: 5. The CDR3 region is CASEGQVDTGELFF. Written as DNA, the CDR3 is TGCGCCAGCGAGGGACAGGTCGACACCGGGGAGCTGTTTTTT.

This clone occurred a few times. This chain links TRBV5-1 with TRBJ2-1, with 9 bases fitting TRBD2. J was trimmed by 3 bases and V by 0 bases; bases with no gene match: 7. CDR1 is SGHRS and CDR2 is YFSETQ in the germline V gene. The CDR3 covers 17 residues. The DNA of the CDR3 is TGCGCCAGCAGCTTGGCGCCTAGCGGGACAAACTACAATGAGCAGTTCTTC. It encodes CASSLAPSGTNYNEQFF.

The chain carries TRBV7-9 and TRBJ2-3; possibly TRBD1 for D (7 bases). Looked up from germline, CDR1 is SEHNR and CDR2 is FQNEAQ (reference sequence). Between the trimmed V and J ends, which lost 4 bases and 0 bases, there was a span of 14 bases. The CDR3 is made up of 16 amino acids. The CDR3 region is CASSSPRGASTDTQYF. The DNA of the CDR3 is TGTGCCAGCAGCTCCCCCAGGGGGGCTAGCACAGATACGCAGTATTTT.

The V call is TRBV7-3, the J call TRBJ1-2; D unresolved. From germline, CDR1 is SGHTA and CDR2 FQGTGA. The CDR3 is 14 residues long. The ends were cut back, 4 bases at V and 8 bases at J, with 17 bases in the middle. As DNA, the CDR3 is TGTGCCAGCAGCTCAAGGACGGGCCTTTGGGGCTACACCTTC. Translating it yields CASSSRTGLWGYTF.

The chain couples TRBV4-2 to TRBJ2-3; D not resolved. Germline CDR1 reads LGHNA; CDR2 reads YNFKEQ. CDR3 size: 17 residues. With 0 bases removed from V and 6 bases from J, the gap between germline ends came to 19 bases. CDR3 in DNA: TGTGCCAGCAGCCAAGATTATATAGGAGCTAGTGGGGATACGCAGTATTTT. It translates to CASSQDYIGASGDTQYF.

The V and J genes are TRBV18 and TRBJ2-3; TRBD1 matches at 7 bases. Germline trimming cut 6 bases from V and 3 bases from J; bases unmatched to any gene: 9. The germline V gene encodes CDR1 KGHSH and CDR2 LQKENI. CDR3 length: 15 amino acids. CDR3 amino acids: CASSPTGSRTDTQYF. CDR3 nucleotides: TGTGCCAGCTCGCCGACAGGGTCGAGGACAGATACGCAGTATTTT.

This clone was picked up one time. This chain joins TRBV19 and TRBJ1-5; D gene unclear. This CDR3 has 16 residues. Germline loops: CDR1 LNHDA, CDR2 SQIVND (reference sequence). Trimming pared 3 bases from V and 0 bases from J, leaving 12 bases between. The CDR3: CASSMTADHSNQPQHF. CDR3 bases: TGTGCCAGTAGTATGACGGCAGATCATAGCAATCAGCCCCAGCATTTT.

This chain joins TRBV5-1 and TRBJ2-5; D is tentatively TRBD1 or TRBD2 (5 bases each). Near its end, the DNA agrees better with TRBJ2-7, so the J call may be wrong. This CDR3 region has 17 residues. Germline V CDR1 and CDR2: SGHRS, YFSETQ. CDR3 loop: CASSWGWQGRNSYEQYF. The CDR3 region has the DNA TGCGCCAGCAGCTGGGGGTGGCAGGGAAGAAACTCCTACGAGCAGTACTTC.

The chain couples TRBV7-2 to TRBJ2-5; 7 nucleotides align to TRBD1. Germline assignment: CDR1 SGHTA and CDR2 FQGNSA. This CDR3 comprises 14 residues. V trimming: 5 bases; J trimming: 2 bases; junction bases outside the gene matches: 5. The CDR3 sequence: CASSLLGQQETQYF. The DNA of the CDR3 is TGTGCCAGCAGCCTCCTGGGACAGCAAGAGACCCAGTACTTC.

This clone was seen only once. The CDR3 DNA reads TGTGCCAGCAGCGCCCAGGGGGCGCCCCCAGATACGCAGTATTTT. This encodes CASSAQGAPPDTQYF. V gene TRBV9 combines with J gene TRBJ2-3, with 8 bases matching TRBD1. There are 15 residues in the CDR3. In germline, CDR1 is SGDLS, CDR2 YYNGEE. Trimming at V came to 3 bases and at J to 4 bases, leaving 7 bases not matched to a gene. Based on the CDR3 plus reference TRBV9 and TRBJ2-3, the full variable domain is DSGVTQTPKHLITATGQRVTLRCSPRSGDLSVYWYQQSLDQGLQFLIQYYNGEERAKGNILERFSAQQFPDLHSELNLSSLELGDSALYFCASSAQGAPPDTQYFGPGTRLTVL.

J is TRBJ1-2 and V is TRBV5-8; no definite D call. CDR3 size: 12 residues. V was pared by 4 bases and J by 4 bases, with 8 bases between. The germline V gene encodes CDR1 SGHTS and CDR2 YDEGEE. The CDR3 region is CASSTRIYGYTF. The CDR3, as DNA: TGTGCCAGCAGCACCAGGATCTATGGCTACACCTTC.

The rearrangement links TRBV10-3 to TRBJ2-7, with D unclear. Germline V gene data show CDR1 as ENHRY and CDR2 as SYGVKD. V gave up 10 bases and J gave up 0 bases, with 13 bases separating them. The CDR3 covers 13 residues. The CDR3 spells CATSPMGSYEQYF. The DNA for the CDR3 is TGTGCCACCTCCCCCATGGGCTCCTACGAGCAGTACTTC.